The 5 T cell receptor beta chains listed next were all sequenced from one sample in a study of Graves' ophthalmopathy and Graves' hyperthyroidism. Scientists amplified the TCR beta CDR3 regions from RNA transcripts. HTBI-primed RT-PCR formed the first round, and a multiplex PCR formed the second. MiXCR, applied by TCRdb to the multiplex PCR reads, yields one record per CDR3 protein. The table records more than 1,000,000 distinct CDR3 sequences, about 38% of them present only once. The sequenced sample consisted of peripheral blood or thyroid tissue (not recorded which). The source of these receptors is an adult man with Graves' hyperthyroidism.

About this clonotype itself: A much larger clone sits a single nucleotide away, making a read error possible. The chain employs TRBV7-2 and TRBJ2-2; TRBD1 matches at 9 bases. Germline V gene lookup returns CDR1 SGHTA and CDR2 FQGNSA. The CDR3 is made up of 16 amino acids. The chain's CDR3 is CGSSLGTGRSSGELFF. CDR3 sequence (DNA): TGTGGCAGCAGCTTAGGGACAGGGCGAAGTTCCGGGGAGCTGTTTTTT.

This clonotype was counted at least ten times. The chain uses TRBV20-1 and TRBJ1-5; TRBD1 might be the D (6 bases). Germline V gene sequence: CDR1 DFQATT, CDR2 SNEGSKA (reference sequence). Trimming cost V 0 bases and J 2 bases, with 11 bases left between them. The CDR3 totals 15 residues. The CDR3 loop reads CSAREAGVGNQPQHF. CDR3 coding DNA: TGCAGTGCTAGAGAGGCAGGGGTCGGCAATCAGCCCCAGCATTTT.

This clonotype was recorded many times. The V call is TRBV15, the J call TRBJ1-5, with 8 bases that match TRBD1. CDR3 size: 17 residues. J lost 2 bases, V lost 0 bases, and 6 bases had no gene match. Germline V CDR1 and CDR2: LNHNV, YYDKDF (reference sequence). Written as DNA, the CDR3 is TGTGCCACCAGCAGAGAAATAGGGACAGGTCGCAATCAGCCCCAGCATTTT. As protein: CATSREIGTGRNQPQHF.

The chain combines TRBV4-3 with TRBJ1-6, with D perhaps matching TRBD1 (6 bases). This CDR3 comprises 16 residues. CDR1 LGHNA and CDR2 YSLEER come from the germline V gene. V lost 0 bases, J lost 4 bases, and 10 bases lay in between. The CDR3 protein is CASSQEPGQYNSPLHF. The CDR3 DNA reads TGCGCCAGCAGCCAAGAACCGGGACAATATAATTCACCCCTCCACTTT.

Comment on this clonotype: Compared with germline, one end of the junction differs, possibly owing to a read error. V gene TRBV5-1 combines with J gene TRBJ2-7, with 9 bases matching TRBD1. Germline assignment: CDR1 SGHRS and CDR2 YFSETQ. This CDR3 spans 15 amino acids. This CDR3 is CASSISDRGSFEQYF. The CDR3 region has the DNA TGCGCCAGCAGTATCTCCGACAGGGGGTCCTTCGAGCAGTACTTC.